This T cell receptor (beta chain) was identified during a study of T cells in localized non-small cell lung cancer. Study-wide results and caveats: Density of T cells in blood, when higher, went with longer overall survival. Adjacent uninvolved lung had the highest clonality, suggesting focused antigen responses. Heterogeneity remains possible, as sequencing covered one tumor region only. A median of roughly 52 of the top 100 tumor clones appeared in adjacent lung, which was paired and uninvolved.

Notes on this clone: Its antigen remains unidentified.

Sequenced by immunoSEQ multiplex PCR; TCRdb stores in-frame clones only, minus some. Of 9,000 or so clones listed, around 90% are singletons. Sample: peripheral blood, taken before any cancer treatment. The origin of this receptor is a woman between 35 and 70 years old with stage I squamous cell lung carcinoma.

CDR3 protein: CASSGGALYEQFF. The DNA for the CDR3 is TGCGCCAGCAGCGGGGGAGCTTTGTATGAGCAGTTCTTC. V usage is TRBV5-1 and J usage is TRBJ2-1, with D possibly called TRBD1 or TRBD2 (5 bases each). The ends were cut back, 4 bases at V and 8 bases at J, with 13 bases in the middle. The CDR3 is made up of 13 amino acids. Germline assignment: CDR1 SGHRS and CDR2 YFSETQ.